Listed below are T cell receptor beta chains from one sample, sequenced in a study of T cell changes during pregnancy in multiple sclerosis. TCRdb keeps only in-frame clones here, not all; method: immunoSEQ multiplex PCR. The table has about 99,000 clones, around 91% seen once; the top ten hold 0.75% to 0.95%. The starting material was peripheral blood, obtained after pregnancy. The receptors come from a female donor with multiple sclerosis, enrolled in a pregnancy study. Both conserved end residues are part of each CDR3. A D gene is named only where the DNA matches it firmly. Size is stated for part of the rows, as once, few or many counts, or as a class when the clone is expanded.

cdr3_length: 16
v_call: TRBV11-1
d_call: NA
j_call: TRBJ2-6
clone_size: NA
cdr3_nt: TGTGCCAGCAGCTTATCTGCAGGGGGGAGGTCCAACGTCCTGACTTTC
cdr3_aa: CASSLSAGGRSNVLTF

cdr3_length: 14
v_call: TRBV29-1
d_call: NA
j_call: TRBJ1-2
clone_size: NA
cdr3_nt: TGCAGCGTTGTGGGGGGGGCTCGGGACTATGGCTACACCTTC
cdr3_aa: CSVVGGARDYGYTF

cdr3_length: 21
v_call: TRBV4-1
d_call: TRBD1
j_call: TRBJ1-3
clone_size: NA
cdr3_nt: TGCGCCAGCAGCCAAGATAGTGGGGGACAGTCTCTTTCCAGGTTTGGAAACACCATATATTTT
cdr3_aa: CASSQDSGGQSLSRFGNTIYF

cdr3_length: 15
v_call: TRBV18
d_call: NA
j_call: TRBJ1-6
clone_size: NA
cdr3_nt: TGTGCCAGCTCGATAGGGAGCTCCTATAATTCACCCCTCCACTTT
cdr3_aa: CASSIGSSYNSPLHF

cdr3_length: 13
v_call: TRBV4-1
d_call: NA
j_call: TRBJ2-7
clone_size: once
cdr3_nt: TGCGCCAGCAGCCCAAACGGTGCCTACGAGCAGTACTTC
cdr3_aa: CASSPNGAYEQYF

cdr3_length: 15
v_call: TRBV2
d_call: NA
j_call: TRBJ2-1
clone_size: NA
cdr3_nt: TGTGCCAGCAGAGACTACCGAAGCTCCTACAATGAGCAGTTCTTC
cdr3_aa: CASRDYRSSYNEQFF

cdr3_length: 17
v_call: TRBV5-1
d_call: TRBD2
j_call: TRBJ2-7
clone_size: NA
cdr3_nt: TGCGCCAGCAGCCATGGGACTAGCGGGGCCCTCTCCTACGAGCAGTACTTC
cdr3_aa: CASSHGTSGALSYEQYF

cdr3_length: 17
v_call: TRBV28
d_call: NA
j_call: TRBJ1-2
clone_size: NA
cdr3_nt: TGTGCCAGCAGTAGTTTTTCCCTCCAGGCCGTTAACTATGGCTACACCTTC
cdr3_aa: CASSSFSLQAVNYGYTF

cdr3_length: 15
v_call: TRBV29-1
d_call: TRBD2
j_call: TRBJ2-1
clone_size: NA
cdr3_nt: TGCAGCGTTGAAGATGCTAGCGGGAGTTACAATGAGCAGTTCTTC
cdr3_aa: CSVEDASGSYNEQFF

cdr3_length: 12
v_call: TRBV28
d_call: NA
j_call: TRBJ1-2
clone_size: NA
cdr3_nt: TGTGCCAGCGCAGGGGATTACTATGGCTACACCTTC
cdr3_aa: CASAGDYYGYTF

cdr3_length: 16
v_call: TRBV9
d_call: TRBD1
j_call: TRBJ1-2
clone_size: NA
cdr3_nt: TGTGCCAGCAGCCCCGCCGGGGACAGCTTCTTCTATGGCTACACCTTC
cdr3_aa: CASSPAGDSFFYGYTF

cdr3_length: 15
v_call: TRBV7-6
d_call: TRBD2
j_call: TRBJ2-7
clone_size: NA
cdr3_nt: TGTGCCAGCAGCCGTTCTAGCGGAGAGGCCTACGAGCAGTACTTC
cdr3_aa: CASSRSSGEAYEQYF

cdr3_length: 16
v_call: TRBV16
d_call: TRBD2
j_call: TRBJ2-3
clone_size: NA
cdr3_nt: TGTGCCAGCAGCCAATGGGGACTAGCGGACACAGATACGCAGTATTTT
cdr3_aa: CASSQWGLADTDTQYF

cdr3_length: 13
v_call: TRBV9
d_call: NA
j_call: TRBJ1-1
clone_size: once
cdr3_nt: TGTGCCAGCAGCTCCTGGGGAGGCACTGAAGCTTTCTTT
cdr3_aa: CASSSWGGTEAFF

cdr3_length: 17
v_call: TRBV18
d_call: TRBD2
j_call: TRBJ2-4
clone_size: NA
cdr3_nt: TGTGCCAGCTCACCATACGTAACTAGCGTGACCAAAAACATTCAGTACTTC
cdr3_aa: CASSPYVTSVTKNIQYF

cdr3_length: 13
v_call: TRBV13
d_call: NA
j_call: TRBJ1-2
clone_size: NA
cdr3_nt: TGTGCCAGCAGCTCAGACACGTACTATGGCTACACCTTC
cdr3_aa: CASSSDTYYGYTF

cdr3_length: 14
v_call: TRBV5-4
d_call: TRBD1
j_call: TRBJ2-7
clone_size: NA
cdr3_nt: TGTGCCAGCAGCTTAAGGGGGCCATCCTACGAGCAGTACTTC
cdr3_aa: CASSLRGPSYEQYF

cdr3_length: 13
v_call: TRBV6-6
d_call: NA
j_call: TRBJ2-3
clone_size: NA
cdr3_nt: TGTGCCAGCCAGGGGCAATACACAGATACGCAGTATTTT
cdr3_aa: CASQGQYTDTQYF

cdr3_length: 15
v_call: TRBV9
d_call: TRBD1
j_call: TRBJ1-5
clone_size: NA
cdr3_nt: TGTGCCAGCAGCGTAGAGGGGGCGGACAATCAGCCCCAGCATTTT
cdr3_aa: CASSVEGADNQPQHF

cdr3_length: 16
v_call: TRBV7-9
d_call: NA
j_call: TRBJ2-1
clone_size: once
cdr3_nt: TGTGCCAGCAGCCCGCCGGGCGGGGATTCCTACAATGAGCAGTTCTTC
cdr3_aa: CASSPPGGDSYNEQFF

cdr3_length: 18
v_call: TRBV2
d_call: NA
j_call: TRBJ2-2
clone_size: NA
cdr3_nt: TGTGCCAGCAGTTGGGGTTTTGGGGGAGGAAAGGACACCGGGGAGCTGTTTTTT
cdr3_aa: CASSWGFGGGKDTGELFF

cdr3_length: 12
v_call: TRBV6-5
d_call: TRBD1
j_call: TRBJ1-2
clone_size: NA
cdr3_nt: TGTGCCAGCAGTCGAGACAGGGGTGGCTACACCTTC
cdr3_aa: CASSRDRGGYTF

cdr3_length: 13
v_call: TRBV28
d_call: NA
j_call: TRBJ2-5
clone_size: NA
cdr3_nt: TGTGCCAGCAGTTTCTCGTACCAAGAGACCCAGTACTTC
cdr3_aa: CASSFSYQETQYF

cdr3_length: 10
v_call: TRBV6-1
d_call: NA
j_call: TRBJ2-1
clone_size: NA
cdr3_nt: TGTGCCAGGCGGGGCGGGGTTGAGTTCTTC
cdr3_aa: CARRGGVEFF

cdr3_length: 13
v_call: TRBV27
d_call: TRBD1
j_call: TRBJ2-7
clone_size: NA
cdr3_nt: TGTGCCAGCAGGCCCGGGACAGCCTACGAGCAGTACTTC
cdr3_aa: CASRPGTAYEQYF

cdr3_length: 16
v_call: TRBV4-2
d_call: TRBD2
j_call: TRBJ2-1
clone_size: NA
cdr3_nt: TGTGCCAGCAGCCAAGAAGGGACTAGCGGGGTTAATGAGCAGTTCTTC
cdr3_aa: CASSQEGTSGVNEQFF

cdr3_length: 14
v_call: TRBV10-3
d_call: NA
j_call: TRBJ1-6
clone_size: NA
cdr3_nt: TGTGCCATCAGCGACAGCCGGCCGAATTCACCCCTCCACTTT
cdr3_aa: CAISDSRPNSPLHF

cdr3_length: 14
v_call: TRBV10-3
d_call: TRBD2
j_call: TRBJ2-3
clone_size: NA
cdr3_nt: TGTGCCATCACAGATAGCGGGAGCACAGATACGCAGTATTTT
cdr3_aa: CAITDSGSTDTQYF

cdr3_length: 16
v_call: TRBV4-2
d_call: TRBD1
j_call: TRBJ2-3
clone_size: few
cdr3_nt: TGTGCCAGCAGCCAAATCACGGGACAGGGTACAGATACGCAGTATTTT
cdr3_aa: CASSQITGQGTDTQYF

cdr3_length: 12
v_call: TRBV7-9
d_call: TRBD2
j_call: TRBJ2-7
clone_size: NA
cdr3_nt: TGTGCCAGCAACACGGGGGGTCACGAGCAGTACTTC
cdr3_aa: CASNTGGHEQYF

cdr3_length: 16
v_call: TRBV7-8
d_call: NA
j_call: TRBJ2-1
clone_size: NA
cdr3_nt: TGTGCCAGCAGCTTAGACGGCGAGGCCCACTACAATGAGCAGTTCTTC
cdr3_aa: CASSLDGEAHYNEQFF

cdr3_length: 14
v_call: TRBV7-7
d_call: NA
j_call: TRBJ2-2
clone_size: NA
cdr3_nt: TGTGCCAGCAGCTCGGGACACCTCACCGGGGAGCTGTTTTTT
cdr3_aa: CASSSGHLTGELFF

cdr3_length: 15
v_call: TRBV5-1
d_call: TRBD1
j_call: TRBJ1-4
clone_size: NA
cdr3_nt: TGCGCCAGCAGCGTGGAGACAGGGGGCTACGAAAAACTGTTTTTT
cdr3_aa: CASSVETGGYEKLFF

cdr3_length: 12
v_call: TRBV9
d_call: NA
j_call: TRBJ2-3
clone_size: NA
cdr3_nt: TGTGCCAGCACACAGGGAACAGATACGCAGTATTTT
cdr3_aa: CASTQGTDTQYF

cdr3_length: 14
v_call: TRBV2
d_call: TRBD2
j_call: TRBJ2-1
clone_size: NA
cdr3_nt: TGTGCCAGCACCCAGCGGGAAGCCTACAATGAGCAGTTCTTC
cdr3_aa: CASTQREAYNEQFF

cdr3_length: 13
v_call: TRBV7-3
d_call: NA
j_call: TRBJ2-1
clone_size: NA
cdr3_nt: TGTGCCAGCAGCGCTCCGGGTAACAATGAGCAGTTCTTC
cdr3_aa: CASSAPGNNEQFF

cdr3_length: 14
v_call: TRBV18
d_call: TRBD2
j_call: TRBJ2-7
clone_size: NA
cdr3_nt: TGTGCCAGCTCCCTAGCGGGGTGGCCTCGGGAGCAGTACTTC
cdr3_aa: CASSLAGWPREQYF

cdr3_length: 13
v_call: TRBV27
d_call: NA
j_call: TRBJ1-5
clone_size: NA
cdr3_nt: TGTGCCAGCAGCGACAGGTTCAATCAGCCCCAGCATTTT
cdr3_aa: CASSDRFNQPQHF

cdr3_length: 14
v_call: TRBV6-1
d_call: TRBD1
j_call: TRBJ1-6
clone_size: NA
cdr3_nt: TGTGCCAGCAGTGGCCGACAGGGGCCTGGACCCCTCCACTTT
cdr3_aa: CASSGRQGPGPLHF

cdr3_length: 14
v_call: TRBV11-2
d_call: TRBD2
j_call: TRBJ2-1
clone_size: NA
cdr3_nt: TGTGCCAGCAGCGCCCAGGGCTTAGCGGGACACTGGGTCTTC
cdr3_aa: CASSAQGLAGHWVF

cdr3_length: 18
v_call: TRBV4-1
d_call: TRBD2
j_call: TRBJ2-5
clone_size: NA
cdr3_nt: TGCGCCAGCAGCCCTGGGACTAGCGGGGGGTCCTTCCTAGAGACCCAGTACTTC
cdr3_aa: CASSPGTSGGSFLETQYF

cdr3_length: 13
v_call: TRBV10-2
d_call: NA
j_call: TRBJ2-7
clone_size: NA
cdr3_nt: TGCGCCAGCAGCCTCACTAACCCATACGAGCAGTACTTC
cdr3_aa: CASSLTNPYEQYF

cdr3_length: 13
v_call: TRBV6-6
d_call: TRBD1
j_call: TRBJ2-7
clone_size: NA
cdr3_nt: TGTGCCAGCAGGGACAGGGCTTCCTACGAGCAGTACTTC
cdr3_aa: CASRDRASYEQYF

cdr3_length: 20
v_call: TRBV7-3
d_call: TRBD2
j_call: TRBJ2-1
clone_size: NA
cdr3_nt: TGTGCCAGCAGCTCGCCGCGGGGACTAGCGGGAGGGCGCTCCTACAATGAGCAGTTCTTC
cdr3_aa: CASSSPRGLAGGRSYNEQFF

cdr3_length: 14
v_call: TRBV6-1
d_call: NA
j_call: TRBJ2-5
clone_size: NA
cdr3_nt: TGTGCCAGCAGTGAACGGGGGGCTGGGGAGACCCAGTACTTC
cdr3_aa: CASSERGAGETQYF

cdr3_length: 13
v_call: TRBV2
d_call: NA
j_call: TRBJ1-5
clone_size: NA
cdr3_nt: TGTGCCAGCACGAGGGAGAGGGATCAGCCCCAGCATTTT
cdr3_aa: CASTRERDQPQHF

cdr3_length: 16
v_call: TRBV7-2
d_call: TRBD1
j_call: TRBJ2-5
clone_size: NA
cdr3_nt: TGTGCCAGCAGCCTACTCGGACAGGGGCTCGCGGAGACCCAGTACTTC
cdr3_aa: CASSLLGQGLAETQYF

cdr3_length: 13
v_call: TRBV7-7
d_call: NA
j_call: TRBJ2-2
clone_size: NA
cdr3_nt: TGTGCCAGCAGTCCCCTCCCGGGAAGGGAGCTGTTTTTT
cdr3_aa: CASSPLPGRELFF

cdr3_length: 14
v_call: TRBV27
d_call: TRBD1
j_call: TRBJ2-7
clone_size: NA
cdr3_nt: TGTGCCAGCAGTTTCCCGGACAGGGGCCACGAGCAGTACTTC
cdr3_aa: CASSFPDRGHEQYF

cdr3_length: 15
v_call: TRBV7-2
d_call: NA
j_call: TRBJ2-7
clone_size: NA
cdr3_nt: TGTGCCAGCAGCTTAAGGGCAGGGCCACCCTACGAGCAGTACTTC
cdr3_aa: CASSLRAGPPYEQYF

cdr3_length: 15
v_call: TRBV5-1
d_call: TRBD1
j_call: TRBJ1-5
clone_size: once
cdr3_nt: TGCGCCAGCAGCTTGAACACAGGGGTCAATCAGCCCCAGCATTTT
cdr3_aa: CASSLNTGVNQPQHF

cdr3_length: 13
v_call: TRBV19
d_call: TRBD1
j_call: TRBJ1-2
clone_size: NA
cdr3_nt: TGTGCCAGTAGTTACCAGGGGGCGAATGGCTACACCTTC
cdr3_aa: CASSYQGANGYTF

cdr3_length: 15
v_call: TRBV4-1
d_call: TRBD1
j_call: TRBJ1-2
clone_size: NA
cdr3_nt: TGCGCCAGCAGCCAAGCGGACAGGGCGAGAGATGGCTACACCTTC
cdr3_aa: CASSQADRARDGYTF

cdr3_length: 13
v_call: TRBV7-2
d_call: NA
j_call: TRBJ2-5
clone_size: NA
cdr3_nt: TGTGCCAGCAGCCGGGGGAACAAAGAGACCCAGTACTTC
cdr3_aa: CASSRGNKETQYF